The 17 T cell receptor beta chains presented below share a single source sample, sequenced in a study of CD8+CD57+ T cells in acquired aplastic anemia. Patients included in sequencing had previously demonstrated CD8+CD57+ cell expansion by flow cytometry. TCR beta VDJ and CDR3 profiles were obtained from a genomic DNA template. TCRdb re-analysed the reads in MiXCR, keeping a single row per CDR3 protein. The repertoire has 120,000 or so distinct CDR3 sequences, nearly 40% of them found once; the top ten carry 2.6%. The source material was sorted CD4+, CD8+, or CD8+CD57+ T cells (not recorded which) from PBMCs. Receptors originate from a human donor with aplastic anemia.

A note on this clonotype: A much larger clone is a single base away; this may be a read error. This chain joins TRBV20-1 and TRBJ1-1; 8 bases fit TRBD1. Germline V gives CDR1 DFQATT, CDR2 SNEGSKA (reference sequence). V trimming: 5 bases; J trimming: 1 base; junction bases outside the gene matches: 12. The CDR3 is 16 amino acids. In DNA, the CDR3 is TGCAGTGCTGGAGCAGCCTCCGGGACAGGGAACACTGAAGCTTTCTTT. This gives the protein CSAGAASGTGNTEAFF.

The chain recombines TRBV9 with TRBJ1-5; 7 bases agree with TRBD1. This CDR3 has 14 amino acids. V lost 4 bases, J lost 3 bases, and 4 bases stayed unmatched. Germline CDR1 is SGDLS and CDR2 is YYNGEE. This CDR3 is CASSQGQDNQPQHF. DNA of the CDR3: TGTGCCAGCAGCCAAGGACAGGACAATCAGCCCCAGCATTTT.

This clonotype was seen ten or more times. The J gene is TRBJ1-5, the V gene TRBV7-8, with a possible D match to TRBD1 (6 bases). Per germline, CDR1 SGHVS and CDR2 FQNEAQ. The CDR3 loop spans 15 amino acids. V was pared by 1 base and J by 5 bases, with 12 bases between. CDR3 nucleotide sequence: TGTGCCAGCAGCTTAGAACGGGACATTTATCAGCCCCAGCATTTT. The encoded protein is CASSLERDIYQPQHF.

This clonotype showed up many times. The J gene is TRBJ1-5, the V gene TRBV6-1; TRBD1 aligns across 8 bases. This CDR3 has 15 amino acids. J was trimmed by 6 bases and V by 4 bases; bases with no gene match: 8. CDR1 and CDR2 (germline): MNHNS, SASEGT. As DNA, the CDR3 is TGTGCCAGCAGTGTTAGGACAGGGTGGGGTCAGCCCCAGCATTTT. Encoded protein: CASSVRTGWGQPQHF.

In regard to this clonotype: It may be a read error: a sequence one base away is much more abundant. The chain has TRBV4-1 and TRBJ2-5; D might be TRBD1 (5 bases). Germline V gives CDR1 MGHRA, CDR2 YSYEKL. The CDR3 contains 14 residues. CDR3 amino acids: CASSQDRVAEIQYF. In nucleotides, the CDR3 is TGCGCCAGCAGCCAAGACAGGGTGGCAGAGATCCAGTACTTC.

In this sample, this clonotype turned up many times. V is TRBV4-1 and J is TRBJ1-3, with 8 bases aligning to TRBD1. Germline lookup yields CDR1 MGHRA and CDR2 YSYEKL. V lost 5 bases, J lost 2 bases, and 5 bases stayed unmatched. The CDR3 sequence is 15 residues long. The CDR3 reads CASSIDRGTGNTIYF. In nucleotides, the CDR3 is TGCGCCAGCAGCATCGACAGGGGTACTGGAAACACCATATATTTT.

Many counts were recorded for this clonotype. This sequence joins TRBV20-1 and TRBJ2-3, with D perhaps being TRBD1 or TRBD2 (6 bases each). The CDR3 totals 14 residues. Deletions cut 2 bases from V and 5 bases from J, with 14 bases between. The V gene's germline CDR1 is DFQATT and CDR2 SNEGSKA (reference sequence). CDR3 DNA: TGCAGTGCTAGAAAGGGGGGCGCGAGAGATACGCAGTATTTT. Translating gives CSARKGGARDTQYF.

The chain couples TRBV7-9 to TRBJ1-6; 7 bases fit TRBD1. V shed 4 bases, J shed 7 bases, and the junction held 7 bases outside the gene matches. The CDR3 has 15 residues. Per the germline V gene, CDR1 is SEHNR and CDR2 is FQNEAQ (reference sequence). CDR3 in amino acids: CASSSPGQLNSPLHF. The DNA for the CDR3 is TGTGCCAGCAGCTCCCCGGGACAGCTCAATTCACCCCTCCACTTT.

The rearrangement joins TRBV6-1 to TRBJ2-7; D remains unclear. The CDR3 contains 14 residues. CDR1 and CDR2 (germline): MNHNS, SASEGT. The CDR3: CASNKRLGAYEQHV. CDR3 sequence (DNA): TGTGCCTCCAATAAAAGGCTCGGAGCCTACGAGCAGCACGTC.

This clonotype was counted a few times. The CDR3 here is CAIRPGLSSYEQYF. The CDR3 nucleotides read TGTGCCATCAGGCCCGGACTTTCCTCCTACGAGCAGTACTTC. The V and J genes are TRBV10-3 and TRBJ2-7, with D possibly matching TRBD2 (5 bases). This CDR3 region has 14 residues. V lost 6 bases to trimming and J lost 0 bases, with 12 bases between them. Looked up from germline, CDR1 is ENHRY and CDR2 is SYGVKD.

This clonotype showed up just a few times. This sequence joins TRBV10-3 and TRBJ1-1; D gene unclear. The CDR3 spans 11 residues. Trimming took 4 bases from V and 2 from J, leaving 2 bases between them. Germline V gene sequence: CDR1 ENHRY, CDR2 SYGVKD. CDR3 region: CAISVNTEAFF. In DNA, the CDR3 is TGTGCCATCAGTGTTAACACTGAAGCTTTCTTT.

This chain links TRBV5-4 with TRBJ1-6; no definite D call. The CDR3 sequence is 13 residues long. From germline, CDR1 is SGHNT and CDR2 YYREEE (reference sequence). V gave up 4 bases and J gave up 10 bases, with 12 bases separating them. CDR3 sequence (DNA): TGTGCCAGCAGCCCAAGCAGCTCCTCACCCCTCCACTTT. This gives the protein CASSPSSSSPLHF.

The CDR3: CSAPRTSGEGDTQYF. The CDR3 DNA sequence: TGCAGTGCTCCTAGGACTAGCGGGGAAGGAGATACGCAGTATTTT. The V call is TRBV20-1, the J call TRBJ2-3, with 12 nucleotides matching TRBD2. The CDR3 spans 15 residues. The trim removed 5 bases at V and 5 bases at J, leaving 8 bases unmatched. Germline-derived CDR1 and CDR2 are DFQATT and SNEGSKA (reference sequence).

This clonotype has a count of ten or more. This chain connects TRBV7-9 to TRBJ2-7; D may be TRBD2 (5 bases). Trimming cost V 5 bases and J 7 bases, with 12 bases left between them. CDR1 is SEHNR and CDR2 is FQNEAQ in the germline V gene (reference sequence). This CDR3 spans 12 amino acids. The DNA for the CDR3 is TGTGCCAGCAGCCTCCCCGGGGAGGAGCAGTACTTC. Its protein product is CASSLPGEEQYF.

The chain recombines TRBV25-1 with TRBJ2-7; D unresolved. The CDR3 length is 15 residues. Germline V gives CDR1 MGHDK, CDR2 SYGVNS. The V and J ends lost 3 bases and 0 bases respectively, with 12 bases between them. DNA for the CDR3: TGTGCCAGCAGTGATGGCTGGCAAAGCTCCTACGAGCAGTACTTC. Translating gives CASSDGWQSSYEQYF.

In DNA, the CDR3 is TGTGCCATCAGTGAGGGGACAGGGATATATAGCAATCAGCCCCAGCATTTT. Translating gives CAISEGTGIYSNQPQHF. The chain carries TRBV10-3 and TRBJ1-5, with 9 bases matching TRBD1. Trimming cost V 2 bases and J 0 bases; bases outside gene matches: 5. The CDR3 has 17 amino acids. Germline values: CDR1 ENHRY, CDR2 SYGVKD.

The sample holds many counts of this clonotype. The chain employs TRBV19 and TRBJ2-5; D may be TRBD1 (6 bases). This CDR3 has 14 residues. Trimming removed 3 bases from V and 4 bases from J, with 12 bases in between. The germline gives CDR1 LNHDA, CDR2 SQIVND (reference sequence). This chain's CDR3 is CASSIDRYRETQYF. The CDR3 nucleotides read TGTGCCAGTAGTATCGACAGGTACCGAGAGACCCAGTACTTC.